These 17 T cell receptor beta chains share one sample of origin, sequenced in a study of T cells in Graves' hyperthyroidism and ophthalmopathy. RNA transcripts served as the template for amplifying TCR beta CDR3 regions. Using the HTBI primer set, a first-round RT-PCR was run on the TCR CDR3. TCRdb redid the calling of the multiplex PCR reads with MiXCR, one entry per CDR3 protein. The repertoire has about 400,000 distinct CDR3 sequences, more than 12% of them found once; the top ten carry about 20%. Sequencing was done on a sample of blood. The receptors derive from a woman aged 25 to 45 with Graves' ophthalmopathy.

This clonotype has just a few counts. This chain connects TRBV7-9 to TRBJ1-2; TRBD1 is a possible D gene (5 bases). V lost 2 bases, J lost 4 bases, and 17 bases lay in between. Germline V CDR1 and CDR2: SEHNR, FQNEAQ (reference sequence). The CDR3 runs to 16 residues. The CDR3 sequence: CASSLPREGRSYGYTF. The CDR3 DNA is TGTGCCAGCAGCTTACCCAGGGAGGGTAGGAGCTATGGCTACACCTTC.

This clonotype was detected only a few times. One junction end does not reproduce the germline sequence, and a read error may be involved. The chain joins TRBV10-2 to TRBJ2-7; D unresolved. In germline, CDR1 is WSHSY, CDR2 SAAADI. The CDR3 is made up of 14 amino acids. The CDR3 loop reads CTSSVARSSYEQYF. The CDR3 region has the DNA TGCACCAGCAGTGTGGCAAGGAGCTCCTACGAGCAGTACTTC.

This clonotype has at least ten counts. The chain recombines TRBV7-9 with TRBJ2-3, with 9 bases lining up with TRBD1. Germline V gene sequence: CDR1 SEHNR, CDR2 FQNEAQ (reference sequence). The V gene end was trimmed by 5 bases and the J gene end by 2 bases; junction bases not matched to a gene: 17. CDR3 length: 19 residues. DNA of the CDR3: TGTGCCAGCAGCCCCGGACAGGGGATCTTCCGTTTTTCCACAGATACGCAGTATTTT. Encoded protein: CASSPGQGIFRFSTDTQYF.

This clonotype has a count of ten or more. The rearrangement joins TRBV20-1 to TRBJ1-5; D is undetermined. V lost 0 bases and J 0 bases, leaving 12 bases between the germline ends. Germline values: CDR1 DFQATT, CDR2 SNEGSKA (reference sequence). The CDR3 runs to 16 residues. CDR3 DNA sequence: TGCAGTGCTAGAGATGGTAGAGCCTATAGCAATCAGCCCCAGCATTTT. It codes for CSARDGRAYSNQPQHF.

The sample holds many counts of this clonotype. V and J are TRBV27 and TRBJ1-6; D is unresolved. The CDR3 length is 14 residues. The germline V gene has CDR1 MNHEY and CDR2 SMNVEV (reference sequence). Trimming left V 3 bases short and J 7 bases short, with 10 bases between. For the CDR3, the DNA is TGTGCCAGCAGTTTCGGTCGTATGAATTCACCCCTCCACTTT. Its protein is CASSFGRMNSPLHF.

This clonotype was observed many times. The chain joins TRBV11-2 to TRBJ2-1, with D possibly TRBD2 on 5 matching bases. The CDR3 length is 17 residues. V dropped 1 base and J dropped 4 bases, with 17 bases sitting between them. In germline, CDR1 is SGHAT, CDR2 FQNNGV. CDR3 region: CASSLGGSLRQYNEQFF. For the CDR3, the DNA is TGTGCCAGCAGCTTAGGAGGGTCCCTCCGTCAATACAATGAGCAGTTCTTC.

This chain joins TRBV14 and TRBJ1-6; a possible D gene is TRBD1 (6 bases). The CDR3 contains 15 residues. Germline V gene data show CDR1 as SGHDN and CDR2 as FVKESK. V was shortened by 2 bases and J by 9 bases, with 14 bases between the two germline ends. This CDR3 reads CASSQTTGGGSPLHF. The DNA for the CDR3 is TGTGCCAGCAGCCAAACGACAGGAGGGGGTTCACCCCTCCACTTT.

This clonotype was counted only a few times. The rearrangement links TRBV6-4 to TRBJ2-2, with D perhaps TRBD1 (6 bases). This CDR3 has 14 residues. Trimming removed 2 bases at V and 3 bases at J, with 7 bases between. Germline CDR1 reads MRHNA; CDR2 reads SNTAGT. The CDR3 sequence is CASSDKGDTGELFF. CDR3 sequence (DNA): TGTGCCAGCAGTGACAAGGGGGACACCGGGGAGCTGTTTTTT.

With regard to this clonotype: A much larger clonotype is one base distant, so this may be a read error. This chain uses TRBV11-2 with TRBJ1-3; D gene uncertain. Germline CDR1 is SGHAT and CDR2 is FQNNGV. The CDR3 runs 15 residues. V was shortened by 5 bases and J by 0 bases, with 11 bases between the two germline ends. The CDR3 nucleotides read TGTGCCAGCAGCCTTCTCGTCAACTCTGGAAACACCATATATTTT. This translates into CASSLLVNSGNTIYF.

This clonotype was recorded at least ten times. The genes are TRBV7-2 and TRBJ2-5; D is possibly TRBD1 or TRBD2 (5 bases each). The CDR3 spans 12 residues. Trimming cost V 8 bases and J 1 base, with 8 bases left between them. Germline V gene lookup returns CDR1 SGHTA and CDR2 FQGNSA. The CDR3 DNA sequence: TGTGCCAGCGGGGGTTTCCAAGAGACCCAGTACTTC. Protein product: CASGGFQETQYF.

This clonotype was picked up many times. The chain is built from TRBV3-1 and TRBJ2-7; D may be TRBD1 (6 bases). The CDR3 length is 13 residues. The germline gives CDR1 LGHDT, CDR2 YNNKEL (reference sequence). Trimming cost V 0 bases and J 8 bases, with 11 bases left between them. The CDR3 loop reads CASSQDQGFKQYF. The CDR3 DNA follows: TGTGCCAGCAGCCAAGACCAGGGGTTCAAGCAGTACTTC.

This clonotype was picked up many times. V gene TRBV7-8 combines with J gene TRBJ2-2; 8 bases match TRBD1. The V and J ends lost 5 bases and 4 bases, in that order; junction bases with no gene match: 6. Germline-derived CDR1 and CDR2 are SGHVS and FQNEAQ. The CDR3 is made up of 15 amino acids. CDR3 residues: CASSPGTGLTGELFF. The CDR3 DNA follows: TGTGCCAGCAGCCCCGGGACAGGACTCACCGGGGAGCTGTTTTTT.

This sequence joins TRBV11-1 and TRBJ2-7; D gene unclear. V was cut by 1 base and J by 0 bases, with 10 bases left in between. The CDR3 sequence is 15 residues long. The V gene's germline CDR1 is SGHAT and CDR2 FQDESV (reference sequence). DNA of the CDR3: TGTGCCAGCAGCTTAGATACTCCGAGCTCCTACGAGCAGTACTTC. Translating gives CASSLDTPSSYEQYF. Full variable domain (missing parts from reference TRBV11-1 and TRBJ2-7): EAEVAQSPRYKITEKSQAVAFWCDPISGHATLYWYRQILGQGPELLVQFQDESVVDDSQLPKDRFSAERLKGVDSTLKIQPAELGDSAMYLCASSLDTPSSYEQYFGPGTRLTVT.

This clonotype was seen repeatedly, ten times or more. The genes are TRBV28 and TRBJ1-2; 8 positions match TRBD1. The CDR3 spans 17 residues. Germline trimming cut 5 bases from V and 3 bases from J; bases unmatched to any gene: 14. The germline CDR1 and CDR2 sequences are MDHEN and SYDVKM. CDR3 sequence: CASSTVLTGDSDYGYTF. The CDR3 DNA reads TGTGCCAGCAGTACGGTCCTGACAGGGGATTCAGACTATGGCTACACCTTC.

This clonotype has a count of ten or more. The chain couples TRBV30 to TRBJ2-2; the D is unclear. Germline-derived CDR1 and CDR2 are GTSNPN and SVGIG (reference sequence). There are 13 residues in the CDR3. V was clipped by 0 bases and J by 5 bases, with 7 bases between them. DNA for the CDR3: TGTGCCTGGAGTGTATATGGTACCGGGGAGCTGTTTTTT. Translated, it gives CAWSVYGTGELFF.

The chain combines TRBV9 with TRBJ1-2; D is uncertain. The V end lost 6 bases, the J end lost 4 bases, and 16 bases lay between the germline ends. CDR1 SGDLS and CDR2 YYNGEE come from the germline V gene. This CDR3 has 14 residues. The CDR3 DNA reads TGTGCCAGCAAACCTAGCGGTAGCGTCTATGGCTACACCTTC. It specifies CASKPSGSVYGYTF.

The chain recombines TRBV2 with TRBJ2-2, with unresolved D. Germline CDR1 is SNHLY and CDR2 is FYNNEI. Trimming left V 5 bases short and J 1 base short, with 8 bases between. This CDR3 region has 14 residues. CDR3 sequence reads: CASSRTVNTGELFF. The CDR3 nucleotides read TGTGCCAGCAGTAGGACGGTGAACACCGGGGAGCTGTTTTTT.